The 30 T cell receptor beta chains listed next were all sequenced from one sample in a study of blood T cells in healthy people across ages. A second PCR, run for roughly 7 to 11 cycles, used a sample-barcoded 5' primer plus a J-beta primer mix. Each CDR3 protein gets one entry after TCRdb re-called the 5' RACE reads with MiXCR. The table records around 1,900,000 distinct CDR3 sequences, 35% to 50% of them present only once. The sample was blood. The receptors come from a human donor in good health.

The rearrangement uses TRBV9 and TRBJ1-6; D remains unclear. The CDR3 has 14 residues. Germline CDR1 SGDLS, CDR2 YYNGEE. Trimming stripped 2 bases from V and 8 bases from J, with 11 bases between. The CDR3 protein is CASSVQTADSPLHF. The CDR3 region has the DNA TGTGCCAGCAGCGTCCAAACAGCGGATTCACCCCTCCACTTT.

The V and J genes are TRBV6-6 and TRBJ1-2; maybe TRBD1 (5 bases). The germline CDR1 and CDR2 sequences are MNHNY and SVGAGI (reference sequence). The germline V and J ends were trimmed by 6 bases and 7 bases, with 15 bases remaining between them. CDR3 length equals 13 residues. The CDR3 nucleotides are TGTGCCAGCAGACTCGATGATACAGGTGGCTACACCTTC. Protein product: CASRLDDTGGYTF.

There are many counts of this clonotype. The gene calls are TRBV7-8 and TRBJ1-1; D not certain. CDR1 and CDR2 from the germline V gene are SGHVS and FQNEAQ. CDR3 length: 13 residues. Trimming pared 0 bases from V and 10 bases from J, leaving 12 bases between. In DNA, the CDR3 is TGTGCCAGCAGCTTAGCTGGGATTTCAGTAGCTTTCTTT. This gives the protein CASSLAGISVAFF.

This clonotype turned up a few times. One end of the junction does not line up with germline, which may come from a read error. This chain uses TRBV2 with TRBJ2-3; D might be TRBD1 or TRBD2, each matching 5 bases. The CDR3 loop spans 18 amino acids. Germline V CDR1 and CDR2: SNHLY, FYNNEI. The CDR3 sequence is CASSGDVTQLLGTDTRYF. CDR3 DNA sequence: TGTGCCAGCAGTGGGGACGTAACCCAGCTGTTGGGCACAGATACGCGGTATTTT.

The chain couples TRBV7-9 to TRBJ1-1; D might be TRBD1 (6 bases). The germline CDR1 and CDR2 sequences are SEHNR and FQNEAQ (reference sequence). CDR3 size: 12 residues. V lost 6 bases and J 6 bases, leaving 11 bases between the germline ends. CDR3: CASSSTGAEAFF. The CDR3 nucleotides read TGTGCCAGCAGTTCGACAGGCGCTGAAGCTTTCTTT.

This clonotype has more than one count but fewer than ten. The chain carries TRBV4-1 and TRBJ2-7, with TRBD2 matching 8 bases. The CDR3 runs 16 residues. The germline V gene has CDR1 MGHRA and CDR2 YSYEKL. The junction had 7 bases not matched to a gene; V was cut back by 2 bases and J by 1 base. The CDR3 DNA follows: TGCGCCAGCAGCCAATCGGAAAGCGGGGGTTCCTACGAGCAGTACTTC. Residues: CASSQSESGGSYEQYF.

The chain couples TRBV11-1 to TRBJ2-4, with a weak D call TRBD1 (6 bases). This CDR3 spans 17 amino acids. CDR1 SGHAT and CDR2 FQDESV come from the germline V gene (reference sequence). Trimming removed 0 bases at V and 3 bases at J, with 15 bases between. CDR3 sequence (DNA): TGTGCCAGCAGCTTAGCGGAAGGGGGAGAGAGCAAAAACATTCAGTACTTC. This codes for CASSLAEGGESKNIQYF.

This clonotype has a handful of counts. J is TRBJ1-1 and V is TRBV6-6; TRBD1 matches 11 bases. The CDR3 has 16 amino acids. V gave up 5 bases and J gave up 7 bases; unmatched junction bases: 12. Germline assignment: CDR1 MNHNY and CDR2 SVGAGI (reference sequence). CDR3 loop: CASSARDRGWYSEAFF. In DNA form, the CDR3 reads TGTGCCAGCAGTGCCCGGGACAGGGGGTGGTATAGTGAAGCTTTCTTT.

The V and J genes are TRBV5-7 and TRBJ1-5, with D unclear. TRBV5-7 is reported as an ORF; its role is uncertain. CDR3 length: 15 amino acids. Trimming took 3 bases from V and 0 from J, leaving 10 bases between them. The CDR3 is CASSSVHHSNQPQHF. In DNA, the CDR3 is TGTGCCAGCAGCTCAGTTCACCATAGCAATCAGCCCCAGCATTTT.

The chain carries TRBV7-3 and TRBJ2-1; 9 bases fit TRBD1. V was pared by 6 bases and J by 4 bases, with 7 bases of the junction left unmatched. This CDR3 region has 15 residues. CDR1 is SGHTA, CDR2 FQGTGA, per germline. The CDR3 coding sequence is TGTGCCAGCAGTCGTGAGACAGGGGGGTACAATGAGCAGTTCTTC. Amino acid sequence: CASSRETGGYNEQFF.

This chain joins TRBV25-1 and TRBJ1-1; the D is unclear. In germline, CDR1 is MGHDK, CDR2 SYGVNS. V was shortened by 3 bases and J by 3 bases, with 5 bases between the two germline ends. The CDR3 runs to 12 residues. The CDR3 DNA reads TGTGCCAGCAGTGATCAATACACTGAAGCTTTCTTT. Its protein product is CASSDQYTEAFF.

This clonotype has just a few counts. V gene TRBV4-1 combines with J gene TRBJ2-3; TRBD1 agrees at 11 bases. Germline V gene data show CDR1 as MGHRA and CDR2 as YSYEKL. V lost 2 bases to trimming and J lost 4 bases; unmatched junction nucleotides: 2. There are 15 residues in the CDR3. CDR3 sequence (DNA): TGCGCCAGCAGCCAACGGACAGGGGGCGCAGATACGCAGTATTTT. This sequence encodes CASSQRTGGADTQYF.

The CDR3 nucleotides are TGTGCCAGCAGCTTTTCTAGCGGGGGAACCTACAATGAGCAGTTCTTC. Amino acids: CASSFSSGGTYNEQFF. This chain connects TRBV7-9 to TRBJ2-1, with 10 bases aligning to TRBD2. CDR3 size: 16 residues. In germline, CDR1 is SEHNR, CDR2 FQNEAQ (reference sequence). With V trimmed by 3 bases and J by 2 bases, 4 bases remained unmatched.

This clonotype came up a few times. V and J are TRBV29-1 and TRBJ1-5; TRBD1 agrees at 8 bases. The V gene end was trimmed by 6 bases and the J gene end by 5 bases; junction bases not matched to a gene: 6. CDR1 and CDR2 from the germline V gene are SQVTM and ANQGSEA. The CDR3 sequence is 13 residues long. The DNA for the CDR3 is TGCAGCGTCGGAAACAGGGGGGATCAGCCCCAGCATTTT. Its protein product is CSVGNRGDQPQHF. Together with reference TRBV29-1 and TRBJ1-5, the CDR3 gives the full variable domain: SAVISQKPSRDICQRGTSLTIQCQVDSQVTMMFWYRQQPGQSLTLIATANQGSEATYESGFVIDKFPISRPNLTFSTLTVSNMSPEDSSIYLCSVGNRGDQPQHFGDGTRLSIL.

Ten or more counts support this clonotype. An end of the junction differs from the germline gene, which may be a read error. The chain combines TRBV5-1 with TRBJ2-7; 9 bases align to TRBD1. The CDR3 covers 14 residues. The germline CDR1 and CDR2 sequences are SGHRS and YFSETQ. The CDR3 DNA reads TGTGCCAGCAGCTTTGTGGGACAGGGCTACGAGCAGTACTTC. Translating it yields CASSFVGQGYEQYF. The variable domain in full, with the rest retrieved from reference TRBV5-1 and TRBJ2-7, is KAGVTQTPRYLIKTRGQQVTLSCSPISGHRSVSWYQQTPGQGLQFLFEYFSETQRNKGNFPGRFSGRQFSNSRSEMNVSTLELGDSALYLCASSFVGQGYEQYFGPGTRLTVT.

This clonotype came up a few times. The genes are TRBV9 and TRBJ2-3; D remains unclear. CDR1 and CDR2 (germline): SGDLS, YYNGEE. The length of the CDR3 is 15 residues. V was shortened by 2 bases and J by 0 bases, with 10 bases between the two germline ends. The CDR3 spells CASSVPLGSTDTQYF. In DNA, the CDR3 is TGTGCCAGCAGCGTCCCCTTGGGTAGCACAGATACGCAGTATTTT.

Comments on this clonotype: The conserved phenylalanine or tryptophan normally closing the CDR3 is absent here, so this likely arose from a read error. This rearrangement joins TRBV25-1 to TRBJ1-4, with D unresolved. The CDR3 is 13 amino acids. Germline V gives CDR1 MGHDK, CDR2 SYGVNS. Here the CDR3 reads CATHTAANEKLFL. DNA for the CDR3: TGTGCCACCCACACTGCAGCTAACGAAAAACTGTTTTTA.

CDR3 nucleotides: TGCGCCAGCAGCTTGGACCCAGGGGGCGAATACGAGCAGTACTTC. As protein: CASSLDPGGEYEQYF. The chain links TRBV5-1 to TRBJ2-7, with 8 positions matching TRBD1. Germline V lookup: CDR1 SGHRS, CDR2 YFSETQ. With V trimmed by 0 bases and J by 4 bases, 6 bases remained unmatched. The CDR3 is 15 residues long.

Here the CDR3 reads CASSLEAGLAGDYQETQYF. The DNA for the CDR3 is TGTGCCAGCAGCTTAGAGGCGGGGCTAGCGGGGGATTACCAAGAGACCCAGTACTTC. The J gene is TRBJ2-5, the V gene TRBV7-2; 10 bases align to TRBD2. V was pared by 1 base and J by 0 bases, with 11 bases of the junction left unmatched. The CDR3 covers 19 residues. Germline CDR1 is SGHTA and CDR2 is FQGNSA. Complete variable domain (other parts from reference TRBV7-2 and TRBJ2-5): GAGVSQSPSNKVTEKGKDVELRCDPISGHTALYWYRQSLGQGLEFLIYFQGNSAPDKSGLPSDRFSAERTGGSVSTLTIQRTQQEDSAVYLCASSLEAGLAGDYQETQYFGPGTRLLVL.

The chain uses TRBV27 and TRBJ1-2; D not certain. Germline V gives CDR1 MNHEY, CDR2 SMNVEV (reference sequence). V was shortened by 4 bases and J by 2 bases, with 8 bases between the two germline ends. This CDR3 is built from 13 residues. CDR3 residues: CASSWSPNYGYTF. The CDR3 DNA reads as TGTGCCAGCAGTTGGTCTCCAAACTATGGCTACACCTTC.

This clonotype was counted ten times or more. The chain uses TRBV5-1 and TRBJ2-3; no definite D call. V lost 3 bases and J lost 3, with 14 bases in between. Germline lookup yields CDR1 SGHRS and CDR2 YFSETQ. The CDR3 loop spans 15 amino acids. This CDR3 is CASSWGNPRTDTQYF. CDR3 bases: TGCGCCAGCAGCTGGGGAAACCCTCGGACAGATACGCAGTATTTT.

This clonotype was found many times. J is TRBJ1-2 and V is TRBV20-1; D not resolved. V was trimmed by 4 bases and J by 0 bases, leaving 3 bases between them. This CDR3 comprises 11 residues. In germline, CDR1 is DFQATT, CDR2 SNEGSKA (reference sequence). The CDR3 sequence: CSATPNYGYTF. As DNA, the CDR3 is TGCAGTGCTACGCCTAACTATGGCTACACCTTC.

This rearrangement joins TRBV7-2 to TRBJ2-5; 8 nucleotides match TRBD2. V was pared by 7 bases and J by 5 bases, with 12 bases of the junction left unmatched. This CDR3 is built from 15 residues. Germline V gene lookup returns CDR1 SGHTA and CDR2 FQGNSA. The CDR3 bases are TGTGCCAGCACCCTAGGCGGGGGGCACGTGGAGACCCAGTACTTC. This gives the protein CASTLGGGHVETQYF.

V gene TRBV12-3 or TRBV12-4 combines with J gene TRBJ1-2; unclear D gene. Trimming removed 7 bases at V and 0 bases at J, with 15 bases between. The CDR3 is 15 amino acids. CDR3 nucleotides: TGTGCCAGCATCTGGGGAGGGTCGGCTAACTATGGCTACACCTTC. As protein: CASIWGGSANYGYTF.

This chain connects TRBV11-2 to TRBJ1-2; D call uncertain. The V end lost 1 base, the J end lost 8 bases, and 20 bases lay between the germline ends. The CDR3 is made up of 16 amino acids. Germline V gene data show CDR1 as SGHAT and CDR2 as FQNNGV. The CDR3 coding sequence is TGTGCCAGCAGCTTAGTAGGTTACACAGTCGCTTCAGGCTACACCTTC. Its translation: CASSLVGYTVASGYTF.

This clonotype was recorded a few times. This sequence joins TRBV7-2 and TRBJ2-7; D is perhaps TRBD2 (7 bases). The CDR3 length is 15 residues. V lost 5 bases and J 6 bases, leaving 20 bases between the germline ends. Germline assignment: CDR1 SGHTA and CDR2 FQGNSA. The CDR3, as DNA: TGTGCCAGCAGCCCAGGACTGGGGGGGGCTGGCGAGCAGTACTTC. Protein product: CASSPGLGGAGEQYF.

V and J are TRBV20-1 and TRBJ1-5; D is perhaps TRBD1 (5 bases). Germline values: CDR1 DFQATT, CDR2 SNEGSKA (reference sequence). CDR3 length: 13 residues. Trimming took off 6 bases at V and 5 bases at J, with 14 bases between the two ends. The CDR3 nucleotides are TGCAGTGCCCACGGGACGCAGGATCAGCCCCAGCATTTT. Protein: CSAHGTQDQPQHF.

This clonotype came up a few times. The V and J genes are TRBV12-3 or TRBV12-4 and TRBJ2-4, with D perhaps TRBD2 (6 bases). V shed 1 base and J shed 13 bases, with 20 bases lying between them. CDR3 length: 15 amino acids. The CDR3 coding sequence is TGTGCCAGCAGTTTAGACGGGACTGGTCTTAGTTGGCAGTACTTC. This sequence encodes CASSLDGTGLSWQYF.

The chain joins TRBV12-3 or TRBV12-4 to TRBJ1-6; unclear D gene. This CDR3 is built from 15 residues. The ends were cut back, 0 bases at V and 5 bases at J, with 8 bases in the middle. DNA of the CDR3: TGTGCCAGCAGTTTAGCGGGAGGTCATAATTCACCCCTCCACTTT. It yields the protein CASSLAGGHNSPLHF.

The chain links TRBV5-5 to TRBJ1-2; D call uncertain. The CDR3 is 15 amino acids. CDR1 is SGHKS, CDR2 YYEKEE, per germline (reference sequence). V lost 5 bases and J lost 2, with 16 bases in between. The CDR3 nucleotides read TGTGCCAGCAGTGTCAGGACGGGGATGAACTATGGCTACACCTTC. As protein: CASSVRTGMNYGYTF.